This T cell receptor beta chain derives from a study of T cell changes during pregnancy in multiple sclerosis (dated by TCRdb to between 2019 and 2020). With regard to the full study: In women with multiple sclerosis, the researchers looked at how the T cell repertoire shifted as pregnancy progressed.

Receptor libraries were prepared by the immunoSEQ multiplex PCR assay. This immuneACCESS table, as held by TCRdb, lists in-frame sequences with V and J called but not all clones. Of the missing ones, under half trace to an unresolved V gene in checked studies; the others have no known cause. The sample yields 43,000 or so clones; approximately 90% were counted once. The top ten clones comprise under 2% of the sample. As regards this clone: Its antigen is not yet known. No much larger clone exists at a distance of one base, and base qualities are not known.

V is pared back by 2 bases and J by 5 bases, with 20 bases lying between the germline termini. From the germline V gene, CDR1 is SGHRS and CDR2 is YFSETQ. Including cysteine and phenylalanine, the CDR3 has 17 amino acids. Only CDR3 DNA is held: 51 bases, read in frame from base 1. The clonotype comes from a female donor with multiple sclerosis, enrolled in a pregnancy study. The V and J genes are TRBV5-1 and TRBJ2-1, and TRBD1 may be the D gene, going by 6 matching bases. The starting material was peripheral blood, obtained in the first trimester of pregnancy. The nucleotides read TGCGCCAGCAGCTTCCGACAGGTTCCTCTGGAGAACAATGAGCAGTTCTTC. Protein translation: CASSFRQVPLENNEQFF.